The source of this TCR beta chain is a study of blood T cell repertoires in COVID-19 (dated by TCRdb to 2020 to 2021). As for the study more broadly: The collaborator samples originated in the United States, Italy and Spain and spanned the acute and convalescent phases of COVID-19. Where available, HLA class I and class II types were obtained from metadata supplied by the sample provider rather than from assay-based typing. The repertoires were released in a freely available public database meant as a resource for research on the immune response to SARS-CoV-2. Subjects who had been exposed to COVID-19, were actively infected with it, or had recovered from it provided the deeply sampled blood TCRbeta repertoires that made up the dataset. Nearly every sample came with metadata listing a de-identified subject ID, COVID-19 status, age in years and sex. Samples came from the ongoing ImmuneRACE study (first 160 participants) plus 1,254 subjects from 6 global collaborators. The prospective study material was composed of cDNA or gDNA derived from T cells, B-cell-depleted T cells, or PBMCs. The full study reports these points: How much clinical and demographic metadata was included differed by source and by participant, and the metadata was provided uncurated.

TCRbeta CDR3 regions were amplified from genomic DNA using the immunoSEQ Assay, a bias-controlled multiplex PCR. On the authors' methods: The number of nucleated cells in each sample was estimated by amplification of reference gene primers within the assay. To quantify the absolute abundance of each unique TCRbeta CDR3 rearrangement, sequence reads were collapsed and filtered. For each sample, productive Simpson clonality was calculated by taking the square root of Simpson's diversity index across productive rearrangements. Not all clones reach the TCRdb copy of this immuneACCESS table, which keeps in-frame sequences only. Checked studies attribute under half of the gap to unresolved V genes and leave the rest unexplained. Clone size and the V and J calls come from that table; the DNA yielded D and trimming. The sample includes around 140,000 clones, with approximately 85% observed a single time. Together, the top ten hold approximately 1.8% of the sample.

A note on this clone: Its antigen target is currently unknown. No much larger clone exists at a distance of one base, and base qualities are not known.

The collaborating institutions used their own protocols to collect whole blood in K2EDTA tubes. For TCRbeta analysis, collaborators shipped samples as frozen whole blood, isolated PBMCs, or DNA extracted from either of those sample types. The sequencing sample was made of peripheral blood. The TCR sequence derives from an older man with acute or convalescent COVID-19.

The base sequence is TGTGCCAGCAGCCAATCCTCTAGCGGGAGTTCCTACGAGCAGTACTTC. Translated, this gives CASSQSSSGSSYEQYF. The rearrangement combines TRBV3-1 (or the pseudogene TRBV3-2) with TRBJ2-7, with TRBD2 matching 10 junction bases. The germline V gene (reference sequence) yields LGHDT for CDR1 and YNNKEL for CDR2. Relative to germline, V is missing 2 bases and J is missing 1 base, with 5 bases of the junction outside any gene match. The CDR3 runs 16 residues from the cysteine to the phenylalanine. Just the 48-base CDR3 DNA is kept, in frame starting at base 1.